This TCR beta chain originates from a study of blood T cell repertoires in COVID-19. Across the whole study: The United States, Italy and Spain provided the acute and convalescent COVID-19 samples. The analysed material was cDNA or gDNA that came from T cells, B-cell-depleted T cells, or PBMCs.

The CDR3 extends over 15 amino acids. Germline V gene lookup returns CDR1 LGHNA and CDR2 YNFKEQ. V was clipped by 2 bases and J by 8 bases; unmatched bases: 7. How the authors handled the data: Reference gene primer amplification gave estimated nucleated cell counts. TCRdb keeps only in-frame clones here, not all; method: immunoSEQ multiplex PCR. The D gene and trimming were derived from the DNA, and the V and J assignments and clone size from that table. The sample gives roughly 32,000 clones, around 86% of which show up once; over 11% is in the top ten. The table lists this clone with a few counts. This chain links TRBV4-2 with TRBJ1-4; 8 nucleotides align to TRBD1. The receptor was isolated from a man in his 60s with active COVID-19. The sample consisted of peripheral blood. For the CDR3, the DNA is TGTGCCAGCAGCCAACCACAGGGGGGCTACGAAAAACTGTTTTTT. The encoded protein is CASSQPQGGYEKLFF.